These 25 T cell receptor beta chains were sequenced from one sample in a study of early T cells in non-severe SARS-CoV-2 infection. TCRdb redid the calling of the 5' RACE reads with MiXCR, one entry per CDR3 protein. The data show about 64,000 distinct CDR3 sequences, more than 4% seen once. The specimen was whole blood. These receptors all come from an adult who was a healthcare worker with PCR-confirmed SARS-CoV-2 infection or an uninfected control (not recorded which).

This clonotype was observed many times. The rearrangement joins TRBV12-5 to TRBJ2-2, with TRBD1 matching over 10 bases. Germline trimming cut 6 bases from V and 6 bases from J; bases unmatched to any gene: 10. This CDR3 comprises 16 residues. Germline assignment: CDR1 LGHNT and CDR2 FRNRAP. DNA of the CDR3: TGTGCTAGTGGGGCCCCCGGGACAGGGGACTCCGGGGAGCTGTTTTTT. Translating it yields CASGAPGTGDSGELFF.

V gene TRBV7-3 combines with J gene TRBJ2-3, with D perhaps matching TRBD2 (6 bases). The germline gives CDR1 SGHTA, CDR2 FQGTGA. CDR3 length equals 14 residues. The V and J ends lost 4 bases and 3 bases respectively, with 11 bases between them. Here the CDR3 DNA reads TGTGCCAGCAGCTGGGGACGGGGGACAGATACGCAGTATTTT. Translated: CASSWGRGTDTQYF. The full variable domain, with the rest looked up from reference TRBV7-3 and TRBJ2-3, is GAGVSQTPSNKVTEKGKYVELRCDPISGHTALYWYRQSLGQGPEFLIYFQGTGAADDSGLPNDRFFAVRPEGSVSTLKIQRTERGDSAVYLCASSWGRGTDTQYFGPGTRLTVL.

This clonotype was observed a handful of times. The rearrangement links TRBV5-1 to TRBJ2-3; 14 positions match TRBD2. The J segment lost 7 bases and the V segment lost 4 bases, leaving 8 bases of the junction unmatched. This CDR3 spans 16 amino acids. The germline V gene encodes CDR1 SGHRS and CDR2 YFSETQ. CDR3 sequence (DNA): TGCGCCAGCAGCCAAGGGGGACTAGCGGGGGAGCATACGCAGTATTTT. The encoded protein is CASSQGGLAGEHTQYF.

This clonotype occurred many times. The chain has TRBV6-1 and TRBJ2-4; weak D call: TRBD1 (5 bases). The length of the CDR3 is 10 residues. Germline assignment: CDR1 MNHNS and CDR2 SASEGT. Trimming stripped 0 bases from V and 16 bases from J, with 7 bases between. CDR3 region: CASSEAGEYF. The CDR3 nucleotides read TGTGCCAGCAGTGAAGCAGGGGAATACTTC.

This clonotype was detected ten times or more. The chain combines TRBV28 with TRBJ2-5; possibly TRBD1 for D (6 bases). This CDR3 is 15 amino acids long. The germline V and J ends were trimmed by 1 base and 1 base, with 10 bases remaining between them. In germline, CDR1 is MDHEN, CDR2 SYDVKM. The CDR3 sequence is CASSLLGDTQETQYF. The DNA for the CDR3 is TGTGCCAGCAGTTTATTAGGGGACACCCAAGAGACCCAGTACTTC.

Ten or more counts support this clonotype. V usage is TRBV2 and J usage is TRBJ2-1; TRBD2 agrees at 10 bases. The trim removed 5 bases at V and 0 bases at J, leaving 13 bases unmatched. Per the germline V gene, CDR1 is SNHLY and CDR2 is FYNNEI. CDR3 length equals 19 residues. CDR3 in amino acids: CASSFNPTSGALSYNEQFF. In DNA form, the CDR3 reads TGTGCCAGCAGTTTCAACCCCACTAGCGGGGCTCTCTCCTACAATGAGCAGTTCTTC.

This clonotype was recorded many times. This chain uses TRBV7-6 with TRBJ1-4; D may be TRBD1 (5 bases). The CDR3 covers 15 residues. Germline-derived CDR1 and CDR2 are SGHVS and FNYEAQ. Deletions cut 4 bases from V and 4 bases from J, with 13 bases between. The DNA for the CDR3 is TGTGCCAGCAGCTCCACCGGGACGGTTAATGAAAAACTGTTTTTT. Its protein product is CASSSTGTVNEKLFF.

This clonotype appeared many times. The chain is built from TRBV28 and TRBJ2-3; TRBD2 matches 15 bases. J gave up 2 bases and V 5 bases, and 8 bases lay outside the gene matches. The CDR3 sequence is 18 residues long. CDR1 and CDR2 (germline): MDHEN, SYDVKM. The CDR3 loop is CASSGGLAGGHFTDTQYF. DNA for the CDR3: TGTGCCAGCAGTGGTGGACTAGCGGGGGGGCATTTCACAGATACGCAGTATTTT.

This clonotype was observed a handful of times. The chain uses TRBV4-2 and TRBJ2-7; a possible D gene is TRBD2 (5 bases). CDR1 is LGHNA and CDR2 is YNFKEQ in the germline V gene. Trimming removed 1 base from V and 7 bases from J, with 11 bases in between. This CDR3 comprises 13 residues. CDR3 loop: CASSQGEIGEQYF. In nucleotides, the CDR3 is TGTGCCAGCAGCCAAGGGGAGATAGGGGAGCAGTACTTC.

This clonotype was seen many times. This chain links TRBV29-1 with TRBJ2-7; 13 positions agree with TRBD2. The trim removed 4 bases at V and 7 bases at J, leaving 4 bases unmatched. CDR1 SQVTM and CDR2 ANQGSEA come from the germline V gene. The CDR3 runs to 13 residues. This CDR3 reads CSVGTSGSGEQYF. The CDR3 DNA is TGCAGCGTTGGGACTAGCGGGAGCGGGGAGCAGTACTTC.

In its sample, this clonotype was seen many times. CDR3 nucleotide sequence: TGCGCCAGCAGTGAGTCGGCTAGCGGCTCCTACGAGCAGTACTTC. Its translation: CASSESASGSYEQYF. The chain employs TRBV10-1 and TRBJ2-7, with 7 bases fitting TRBD2. The germline CDR1 and CDR2 sequences are WNHNN and SYGVQD (reference sequence). This CDR3 is built from 15 residues. V was pared by 0 bases and J by 0 bases, with 2 bases of the junction left unmatched.

Ten or more counts support this clonotype. The rearrangement joins TRBV10-3 to TRBJ2-3, with a weak D call TRBD2 (6 bases). The CDR3 sequence is 12 residues long. Germline V CDR1 and CDR2: ENHRY, SYGVKD. Trimming pared 7 bases from V and 9 bases from J, leaving 14 bases between. The DNA of the CDR3 is TGTGCCATCAAAACCACAGGAGGGACGCAGTATTTT. Amino acid sequence: CAIKTTGGTQYF.

The V and J genes are TRBV20-1 and TRBJ2-1, with a possible D match to TRBD1 (5 bases). Germline CDR1 and CDR2: DFQATT and SNEGSKA (reference sequence). V lost 3 bases and J 7 bases, leaving 16 bases between the germline ends. CDR3 length: 14 amino acids. CDR3 nucleotide sequence: TGCAGTGCTAGGTTGCCAGGGCCTTCGAATGAGCAGTTCTTC. Amino acids: CSARLPGPSNEQFF.

This clonotype was detected ten times or more. This chain uses TRBV7-2 with TRBJ2-7; D is perhaps TRBD2 (5 bases). Germline CDR1 is SGHTA and CDR2 is FQGNSA. The length of the CDR3 is 14 residues. V was shortened by 1 base and J by 1 base, with 8 bases between the two germline ends. As DNA, the CDR3 is TGTGCCAGCAGCTTAGTGAGCGGATCCTACGAGCAGTACTTC. Protein sequence: CASSLVSGSYEQYF.

The chain links TRBV7-9 to TRBJ2-7; possibly TRBD2 for D (8 bases). V lost 5 bases, J lost 3 bases, and 20 bases lay in between. CDR1 and CDR2 from the germline V gene are SEHNR and FQNEAQ (reference sequence). The CDR3 totals 16 residues. This CDR3 reads CASSPAGGDRIYEQYF. The CDR3, as DNA: TGTGCCAGCAGCCCAGCCGGGGGGGACAGAATCTACGAGCAGTACTTC.

This clonotype has a count of ten or more. This chain connects TRBV20-1 to TRBJ2-3; D is undetermined. Per germline, CDR1 DFQATT and CDR2 SNEGSKA (reference sequence). Trimming pared 0 bases from V and 4 bases from J, leaving 14 bases between. The length of the CDR3 is 15 residues. CDR3 in amino acids: CSARDQRQNSDTQYF. CDR3 coding DNA: TGCAGTGCTAGAGATCAAAGGCAGAACTCAGATACGCAGTATTTT.

The table lists this clonotype with many counts. This chain uses TRBV27 with TRBJ1-1; 9 bases are a match to TRBD1. CDR1 and CDR2 from the germline V gene are MNHEY and SMNVEV (reference sequence). The V and J ends lost 7 bases and 5 bases, in that order; junction bases with no gene match: 8. CDR3 length: 14 residues. The CDR3 reads CASKMGTGMTEAFF. CDR3 nucleotide sequence: TGTGCCAGCAAAATGGGGACAGGGATGACTGAAGCTTTCTTT.

The V call is TRBV24-1, the J call TRBJ1-5, with D perhaps TRBD1 (5 bases). This CDR3 comprises 17 residues. Per germline, CDR1 KGHDR and CDR2 SFDVKD. The V end was cut by 8 bases, the J end by 0 bases, with 19 bases between. The CDR3 bases are TGTGCCACCACCTGGGACGGCAGCTATTATAGCAATCAGCCCCAGCATTTT. Protein: CATTWDGSYYSNQPQHF.

The rearrangement links TRBV10-2 to TRBJ2-7, with 12 nucleotides matching TRBD1. The CDR3 runs 15 residues. After removal of 4 bases from V and 2 bases from J, the junction contained 3 bases not matched to a gene. Germline CDR1 reads WSHSY; CDR2 reads SAAADI. CDR3 amino acids: CASSGGQGAPYEQYF. In nucleotides, the CDR3 is TGCGCCAGCAGTGGGGGACAGGGGGCGCCCTACGAGCAGTACTTC.

This clonotype was counted ten times or more. The V call is TRBV3-1, the J call TRBJ1-2; maybe TRBD1 (6 bases). The CDR3 covers 14 residues. Trimming took off 2 bases at V and 8 bases at J, with 15 bases between the two ends. The germline V gene has CDR1 LGHDT and CDR2 YNNKEL (reference sequence). The DNA for the CDR3 is TGTGCCAGCAGCCAATTTACAGGGTCTAAAGGCTACACCTTC. Its translation: CASSQFTGSKGYTF.

This clonotype was detected ten times or more. The chain recombines TRBV7-8 with TRBJ2-1, with 13 positions matching TRBD2. Unmatched junction bases numbered 10, after V lost 3 bases and J lost 2 bases. Germline CDR1 SGHVS, CDR2 FQNEAQ. This CDR3 spans 19 amino acids. CDR3 coding DNA: TGTGCCAGCAGCTTGAACCCGACTAGCGGGAGGATCCCCTACAATGAGCAGTTCTTC. It is translated as CASSLNPTSGRIPYNEQFF.

The V and J genes are TRBV29-1 and TRBJ2-3; 10 bases are a match to TRBD1. Germline CDR1 and CDR2: SQVTM and ANQGSEA. The junction had 4 bases not matched to a gene; V was cut back by 0 bases and J by 4 bases. The CDR3 sequence is 15 residues long. In nucleotides, the CDR3 is TGCAGCGTTGAAGAGGGACAGGGGAGTGCAGATACGCAGTATTTT. This encodes CSVEEGQGSADTQYF.

This clonotype was counted only a few times. The chain combines TRBV7-9 with TRBJ2-2, with D hard to call. The CDR3 sequence is 15 residues long. V was clipped by 5 bases and J by 4 bases, with 14 bases between them. Per the germline V gene, CDR1 is SEHNR and CDR2 is FQNEAQ (reference sequence). The CDR3 protein is CASSPRELGTGELFF. The CDR3 nucleotides are TGTGCCAGCAGCCCCAGAGAGCTGGGCACCGGGGAGCTGTTTTTT.

The V and J genes are TRBV2 and TRBJ2-7; TRBD2 agrees at 12 bases. CDR1 is SNHLY and CDR2 is FYNNEI in the germline V gene. Trimming cost V 8 bases and J 4 bases; bases outside gene matches: 3. CDR3 size: 13 residues. The CDR3 loop reads CASQTSGRYEQYF. Here the CDR3 DNA reads TGTGCCAGCCAGACTAGCGGGAGATACGAGCAGTACTTC.

This clonotype was detected many times. The chain employs TRBV19 and TRBJ1-6; D might be TRBD1 (6 bases). The CDR3 has 14 residues. CDR1 is LNHDA and CDR2 is SQIVND in the germline V gene (reference sequence). Between the trimmed V and J ends, which lost 3 bases and 7 bases, there was a span of 10 bases. In nucleotides, the CDR3 is TGTGCCAGTAGTATCGAGACAGGAAATTCACCCCTCCACTTT. It specifies CASSIETGNSPLHF.